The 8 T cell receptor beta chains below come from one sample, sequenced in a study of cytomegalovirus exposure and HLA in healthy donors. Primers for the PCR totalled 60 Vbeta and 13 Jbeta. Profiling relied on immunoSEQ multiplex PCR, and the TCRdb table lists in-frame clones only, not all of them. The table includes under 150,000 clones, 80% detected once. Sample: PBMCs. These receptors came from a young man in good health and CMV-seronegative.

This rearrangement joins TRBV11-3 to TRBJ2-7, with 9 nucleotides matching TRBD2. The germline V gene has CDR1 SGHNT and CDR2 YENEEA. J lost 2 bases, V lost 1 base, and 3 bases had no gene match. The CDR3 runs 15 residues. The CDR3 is CASSLGTSVTYEQYF. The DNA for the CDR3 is TGTGCCAGCAGCTTAGGGACTAGCGTTACCTACGAGCAGTACTTC.

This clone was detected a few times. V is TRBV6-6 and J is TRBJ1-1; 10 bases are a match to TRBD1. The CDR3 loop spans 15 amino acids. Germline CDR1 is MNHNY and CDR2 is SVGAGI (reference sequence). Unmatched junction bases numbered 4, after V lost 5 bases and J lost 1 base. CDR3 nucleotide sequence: TGTGCCAGCAGTCCGACAGGGGGCTGGAACACTGAAGCTTTCTTT. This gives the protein CASSPTGGWNTEAFF.

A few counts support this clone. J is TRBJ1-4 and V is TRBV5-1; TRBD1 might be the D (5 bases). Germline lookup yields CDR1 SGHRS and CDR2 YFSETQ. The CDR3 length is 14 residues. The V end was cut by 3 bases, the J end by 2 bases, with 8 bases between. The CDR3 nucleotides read TGCGCCAGCAGCTCGACAGTCACTAATGAAAAACTGTTTTTT. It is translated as CASSSTVTNEKLFF. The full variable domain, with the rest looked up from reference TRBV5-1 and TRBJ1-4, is KAGVTQTPRYLIKTRGQQVTLSCSPISGHRSVSWYQQTPGQGLQFLFEYFSETQRNKGNFPGRFSGRQFSNSRSEMNVSTLELGDSALYLCASSSTVTNEKLFFGSGTQLSVL.

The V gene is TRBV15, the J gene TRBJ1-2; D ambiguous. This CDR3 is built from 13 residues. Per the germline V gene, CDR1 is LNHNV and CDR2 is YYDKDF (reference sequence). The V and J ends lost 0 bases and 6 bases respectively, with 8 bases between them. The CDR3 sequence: CATSRDELHGYTF. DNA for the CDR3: TGTGCCACCAGCAGAGACGAACTTCATGGCTACACCTTC.

The CDR3 sequence: CASSPDRPTNEKLFF. DNA of the CDR3: TGTGCCAGCAGCCCTGACAGGCCAACTAATGAAAAACTGTTTTTT. This sequence joins TRBV6-6 and TRBJ1-4; maybe TRBD1 (6 bases). Trimming took 6 bases from V and 0 from J, leaving 11 bases between them. Germline CDR1 MNHNY, CDR2 SVGAGI (reference sequence). The CDR3 has 15 amino acids.

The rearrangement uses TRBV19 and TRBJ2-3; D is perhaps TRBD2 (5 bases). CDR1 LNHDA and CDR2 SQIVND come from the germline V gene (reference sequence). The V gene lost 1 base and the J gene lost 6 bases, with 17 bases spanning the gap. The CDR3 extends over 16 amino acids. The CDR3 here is CASSIGRRGVLDTQYF. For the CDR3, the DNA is TGTGCCAGTAGTATAGGTCGTCGGGGAGTCCTCGATACGCAGTATTTT.

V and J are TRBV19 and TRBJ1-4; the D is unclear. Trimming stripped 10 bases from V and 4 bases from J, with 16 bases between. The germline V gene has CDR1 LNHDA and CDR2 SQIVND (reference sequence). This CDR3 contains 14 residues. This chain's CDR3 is CATKDSGVNEKLFF. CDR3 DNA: TGTGCCACAAAGGACTCAGGCGTTAATGAAAAACTGTTTTTT.

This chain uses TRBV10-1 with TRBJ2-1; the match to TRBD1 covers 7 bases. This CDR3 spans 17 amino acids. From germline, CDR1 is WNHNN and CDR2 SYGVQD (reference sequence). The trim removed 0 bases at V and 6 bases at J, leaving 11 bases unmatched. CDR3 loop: CASSESRDRVVFNEQFF. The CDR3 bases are TGCGCCAGCAGTGAGTCGCGCGACAGGGTTGTTTTCAATGAGCAGTTCTTC.